This T cell receptor beta chain was sequenced in a study of T-cell reconstitution after alpha-beta-depleted transplantation in children. Findings of the study overall: When one year had passed after transplant, most T-cell counts and diversity came from newly produced T cells. Where alpha-beta T cells came from about two months after transplant was reportedly several hundred expanded graft clones.

A TCRbeta library incorporating unique molecular identifiers was prepared. MiXCR, run by TCRdb on the PCR reads, gives a single entry per CDR3 protein. The sample includes about a million distinct CDR3 sequences, under 30% of them seen just once. The germline V gene encodes CDR1 SQVTM and CDR2 ANQGSEA. Losses at the gene ends were 3 bases for V and 1 base for J; bases not matched to a gene: 1. The CDR3 extends over 14 amino acids. In regard to this clonotype: Its antigen is still unknown.

The rearrangement uses TRBV29-1 and TRBJ2-5; 11 nucleotides align to TRBD1. The clonotype was recovered from a boy under two years old who had a stem cell transplant for SCID, so the T cells may come from the graft donor. The sample in question was PBMCs, mostly from graft donor cells, obtained 360 days after TCRalphabeta/CD19-depleted stem cell transplant. The DNA of the CDR3 is TGCAGCGTTGACGGGACAGGGGGCCAAGAGACCCAGTACTTC. This gives the protein CSVDGTGGQETQYF. Full variable domain (rest looked up from reference TRBV29-1 and TRBJ2-5): SAVISQKPSRDICQRGTSLTIQCQVDSQVTMMFWYRQQPGQSLTLIATANQGSEATYESGFVIDKFPISRPNLTFSTLTVSNMSPEDSSIYLCSVDGTGGQETQYFGPGTRLLVL.